A single sample gave rise to the 4 T cell receptor gamma chains below, sequenced in a study of γδ T cells in repeated Plasmodium falciparum infection (dated by TCRdb to 2020 to 2022). For bulk TCR repertoire analysis, Vgamma9/Vdelta2+ and Vdelta2-negative gammadelta T cell populations were isolated by flow sorting from peripheral blood mononuclear cells. The library was built by means of multiplex PCR. The instrument was an Illumina MiSeq. TCRdb recomputed clones from the public reads with CATT; identical DNA rows were then combined. This sample is represented by about 30,000 gamma-chain clones; 1.4% to 1.5% of them were singletons. Just under 20% of the sample is held by the ten biggest clonotypes. The sequencing sample was made of gamma-delta T cells from blood. Source of these receptors: a pool of human donors (malaria-infected and uninfected, not separated).

This clone was seen a handful of times. A far larger clone is only one base removed, so a read error is likely. The sample has other DNA sequences that encode this CDR3 too. This chain connects TRGV9 to TRGJP. TCRdb leaves out the J gene; it was filled in here by matching the DNA to germline. Germline V lookup: CDR1 GITISATS, CDR2 ISYDGTV (reference sequence). CDR3 size: 18 residues. The J segment lost 5 bases and the V segment lost 0 bases, leaving 7 bases of the junction unmatched. The CDR3 coding sequence is TGTGCCTTGTGGGAGGTGAGGTCGGAAGAGTTGGGCAAAAAAATCAAGGTATTT. Translating gives CALWEVRSEELGKKIKVF.

This clone was observed many times. This rearrangement joins TRGV8 to TRGJ1 or TRGJ2. The CDR3 has 13 residues. V lost 4 bases and J lost 11; bases outside the gene matches: 14. In germline, CDR1 is VENAVY, CDR2 YDSYNSRV. CDR3 region: CATWDPPSGEKLF. CDR3 sequence (DNA): TGTGCCACCTGGGACCCCCCCTCTGGAGAGAAACTCTTT.

A note on this clone: The translation of this DNA and the TCRdb protein of a much larger clone differ at residue 11, probably owing to a read error; the protein shown here is translated from the DNA. The J gene has no call, while the V gene is TRGV5. Per the germline V gene, CDR1 is VINAFY and CDR2 is YDVSNSKD. CDR3 length: 13 residues. The CDR3 nucleotides read TGTGCCACCTGGGACAGGCACGGTTATAAGAGACTCTTT. Amino acids: CATWDRHGYKRLF.

Comment on this clone: The TCRdb protein comes from a much larger clone and disagrees with this DNA's translation at residue 4, likely due to a read error; the protein given here is derived from the DNA. V and J are TRGV3 and TRGJP2. The J gene was missing in TCRdb and was found by matching the end of the DNA to germline. The CDR3 has 18 amino acids. Germline CDR1 reads VTNTFY; CDR2 reads YDVSTARD (reference sequence). CDR3 sequence: CATRDRLYVGRSDWIKTF. In nucleotides, the CDR3 is TGTGCCACCCGGGACAGGCTTTACGTGGGTCGTAGTGATTGGATCAAGACGTTT.